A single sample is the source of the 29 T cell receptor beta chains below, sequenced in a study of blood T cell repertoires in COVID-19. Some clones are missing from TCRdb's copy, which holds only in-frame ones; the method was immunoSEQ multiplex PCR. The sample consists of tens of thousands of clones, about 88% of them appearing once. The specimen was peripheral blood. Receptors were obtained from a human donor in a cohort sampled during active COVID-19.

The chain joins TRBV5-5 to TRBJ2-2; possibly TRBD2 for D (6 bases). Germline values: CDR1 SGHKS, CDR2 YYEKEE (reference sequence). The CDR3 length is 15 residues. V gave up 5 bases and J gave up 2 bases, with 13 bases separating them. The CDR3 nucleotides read TGTGCCAGCAGACGGGACTCGGTAAACACCGGGGAGCTGTTTTTT. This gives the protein CASRRDSVNTGELFF.

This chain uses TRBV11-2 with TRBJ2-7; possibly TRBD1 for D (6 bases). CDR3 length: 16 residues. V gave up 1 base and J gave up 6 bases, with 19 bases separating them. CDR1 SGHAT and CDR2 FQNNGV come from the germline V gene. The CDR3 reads CASSLVSGGKAGEQYF. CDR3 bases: TGTGCCAGCAGCTTAGTTAGTGGGGGCAAGGCTGGCGAGCAGTACTTC.

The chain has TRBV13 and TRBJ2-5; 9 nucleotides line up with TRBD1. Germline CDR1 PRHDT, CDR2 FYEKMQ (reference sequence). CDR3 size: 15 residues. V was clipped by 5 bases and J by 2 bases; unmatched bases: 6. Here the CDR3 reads CASSMRDRDQETQYF. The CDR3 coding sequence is TGTGCCAGCAGCATGCGGGACAGGGATCAAGAGACCCAGTACTTC.

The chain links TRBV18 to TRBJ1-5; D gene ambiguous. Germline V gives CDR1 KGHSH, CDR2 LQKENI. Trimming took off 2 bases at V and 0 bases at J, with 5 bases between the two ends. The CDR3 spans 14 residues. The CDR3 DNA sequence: TGTGCCAGCTCACCAGTATCTAGCAATCAGCCCCAGCATTTT. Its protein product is CASSPVSSNQPQHF.

CDR3 sequence reads: CASSFQGQGSNEKLFF. The CDR3, as DNA: TGTGCCAGCAGTTTCCAGGGGCAAGGGTCTAATGAAAAACTGTTTTTT. The chain has TRBV28 and TRBJ1-4; possible D gene TRBD1, 6 bases. This CDR3 is 16 amino acids long. The germline gives CDR1 MDHEN, CDR2 SYDVKM. The V gene lost 3 bases and the J gene lost 3 bases, with 14 bases spanning the gap.

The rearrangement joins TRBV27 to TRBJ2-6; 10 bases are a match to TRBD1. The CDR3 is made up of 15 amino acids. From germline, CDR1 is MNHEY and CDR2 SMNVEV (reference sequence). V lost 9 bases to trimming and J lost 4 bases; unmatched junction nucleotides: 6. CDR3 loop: CARDRGCSGANVLTF. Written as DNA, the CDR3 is TGTGCCAGGGACAGGGGGTGTTCCGGGGCCAACGTCCTGACTTTC.

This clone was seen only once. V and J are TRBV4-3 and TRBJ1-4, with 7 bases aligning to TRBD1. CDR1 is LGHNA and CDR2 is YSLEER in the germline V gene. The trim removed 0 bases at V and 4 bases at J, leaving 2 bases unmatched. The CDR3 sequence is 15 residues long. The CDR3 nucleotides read TGCGCCAGCAGCCAAGAGGGACAGTTTAATGAAAAACTGTTTTTT. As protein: CASSQEGQFNEKLFF.

CDR3 in amino acids: CANSHGTGFNEQYF. CDR3 DNA: TGTGCCAACTCCCACGGGACAGGGTTCAACGAGCAGTACTTC. The chain employs TRBV2 and TRBJ2-7, with TRBD1 identical over 9 bases. From germline, CDR1 is SNHLY and CDR2 FYNNEI. Trimming took 10 bases from V and 5 from J; bases not matched to a gene: 12. The CDR3 length is 14 residues.

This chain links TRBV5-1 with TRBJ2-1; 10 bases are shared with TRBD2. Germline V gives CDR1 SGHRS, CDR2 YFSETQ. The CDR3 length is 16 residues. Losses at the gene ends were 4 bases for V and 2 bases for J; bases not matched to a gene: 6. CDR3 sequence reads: CASSPRSGGAYNEQFF. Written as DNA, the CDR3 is TGCGCCAGCAGCCCGAGGAGCGGGGGGGCCTACAATGAGCAGTTCTTC. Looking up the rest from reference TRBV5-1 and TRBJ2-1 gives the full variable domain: KAGVTQTPRYLIKTRGQQVTLSCSPISGHRSVSWYQQTPGQGLQFLFEYFSETQRNKGNFPGRFSGRQFSNSRSEMNVSTLELGDSALYLCASSPRSGGAYNEQFFGPGTRLTVL.

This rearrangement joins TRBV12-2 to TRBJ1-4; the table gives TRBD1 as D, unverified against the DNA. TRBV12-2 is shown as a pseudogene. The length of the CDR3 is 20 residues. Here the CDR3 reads CASRTSHLKDRRKTNEKLFF. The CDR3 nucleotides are TGTGCAAGTCGCACATCCCACCTAAAGGACAGGAGGAAAACTAATGAAAAACTGTTTTTT.

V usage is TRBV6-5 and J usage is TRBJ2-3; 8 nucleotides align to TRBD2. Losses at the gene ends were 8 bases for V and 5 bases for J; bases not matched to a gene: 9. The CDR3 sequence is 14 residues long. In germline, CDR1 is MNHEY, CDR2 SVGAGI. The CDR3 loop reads CASEAGGLGDTQYF. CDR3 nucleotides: TGTGCCAGCGAGGCGGGGGGCCTCGGAGATACGCAGTATTTT.

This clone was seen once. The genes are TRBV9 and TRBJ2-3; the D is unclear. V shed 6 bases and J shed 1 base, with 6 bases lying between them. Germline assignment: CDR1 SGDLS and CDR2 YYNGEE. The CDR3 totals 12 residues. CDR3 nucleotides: TGTGCCAGCAACAGAGGCACAGATACGCAGTATTTT. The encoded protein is CASNRGTDTQYF.

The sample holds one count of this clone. The CDR3, as DNA: TGTGCCAGCATTTGGGGGGGCGGCACTGAAGCTTTCTTT. It is translated as CASIWGGGTEAFF. The rearrangement uses TRBV5-5 and TRBJ1-1, with D perhaps matching TRBD1 (6 bases). V lost 6 bases, J lost 4 bases, and 13 bases lay in between. The CDR3 has 13 amino acids. Germline lookup yields CDR1 SGHKS and CDR2 YYEKEE (reference sequence).

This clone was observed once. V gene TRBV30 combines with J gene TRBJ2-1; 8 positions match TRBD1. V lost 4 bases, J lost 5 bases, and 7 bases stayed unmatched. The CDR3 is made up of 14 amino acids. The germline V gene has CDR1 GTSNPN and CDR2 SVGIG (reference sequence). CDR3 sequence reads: CAWTLGQVNNEQFF. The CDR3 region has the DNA TGTGCCTGGACTTTGGGACAGGTGAACAATGAGCAGTTCTTC.

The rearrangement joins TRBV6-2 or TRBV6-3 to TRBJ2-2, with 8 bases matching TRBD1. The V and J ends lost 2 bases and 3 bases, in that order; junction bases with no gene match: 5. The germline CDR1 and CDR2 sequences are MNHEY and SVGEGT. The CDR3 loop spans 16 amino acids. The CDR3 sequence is CASSYVKQGDTGELFF. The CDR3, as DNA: TGTGCCAGCAGTTACGTTAAACAGGGGGACACCGGGGAGCTGTTTTTT.

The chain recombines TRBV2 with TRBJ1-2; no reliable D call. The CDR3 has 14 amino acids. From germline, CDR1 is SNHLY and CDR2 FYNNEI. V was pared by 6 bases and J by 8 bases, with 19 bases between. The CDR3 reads CASRESPLGGGYTF. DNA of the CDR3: TGTGCCAGCAGAGAAAGCCCTCTTGGAGGAGGCTACACCTTC.

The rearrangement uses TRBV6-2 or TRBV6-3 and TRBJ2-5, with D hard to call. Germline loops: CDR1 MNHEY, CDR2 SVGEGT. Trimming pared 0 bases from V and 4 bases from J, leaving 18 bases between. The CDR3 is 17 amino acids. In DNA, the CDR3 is TGTGCCAGCAGTTACTCGAACTTTCGAGTACCAAGAGAGACCCAGTACTTC. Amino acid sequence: CASSYSNFRVPRETQYF.

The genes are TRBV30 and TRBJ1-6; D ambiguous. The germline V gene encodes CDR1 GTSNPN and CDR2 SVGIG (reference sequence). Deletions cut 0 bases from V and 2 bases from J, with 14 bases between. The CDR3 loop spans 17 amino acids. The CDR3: CAWSVPLPGTYNSPLHF. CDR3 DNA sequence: TGTGCCTGGAGTGTACCCTTACCGGGGACCTATAATTCACCCCTCCACTTT.

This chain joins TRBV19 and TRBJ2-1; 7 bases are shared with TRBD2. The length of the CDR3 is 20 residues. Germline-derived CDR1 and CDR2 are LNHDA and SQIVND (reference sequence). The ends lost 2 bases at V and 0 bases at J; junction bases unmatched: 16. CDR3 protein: CASSIWGSRAGVGSYNEQFF. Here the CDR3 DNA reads TGTGCCAGTAGTATATGGGGGAGTAGGGCGGGAGTAGGCTCCTACAATGAGCAGTTCTTC.

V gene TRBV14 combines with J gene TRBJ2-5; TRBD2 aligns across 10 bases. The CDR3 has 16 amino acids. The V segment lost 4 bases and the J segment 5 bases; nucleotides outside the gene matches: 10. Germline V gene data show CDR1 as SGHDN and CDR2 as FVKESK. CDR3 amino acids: CASSRASGRAWETQYF. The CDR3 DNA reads TGTGCCAGCAGCCGCGCCAGCGGGAGGGCCTGGGAGACCCAGTACTTC.

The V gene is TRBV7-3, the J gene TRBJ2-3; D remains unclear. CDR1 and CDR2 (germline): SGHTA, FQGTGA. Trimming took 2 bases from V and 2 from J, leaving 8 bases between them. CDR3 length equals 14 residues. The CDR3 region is CASSLAGITDTQYF. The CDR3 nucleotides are TGTGCCAGCAGCTTAGCAGGTATCACAGATACGCAGTATTTT.

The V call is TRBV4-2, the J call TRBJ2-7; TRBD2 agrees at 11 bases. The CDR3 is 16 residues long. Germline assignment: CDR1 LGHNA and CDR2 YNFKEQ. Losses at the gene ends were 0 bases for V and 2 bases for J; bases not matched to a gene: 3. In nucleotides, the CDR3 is TGTGCCAGCAGCCAAGATACTAGCGGGGGTGCCTACGAGCAGTACTTC. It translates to CASSQDTSGGAYEQYF.

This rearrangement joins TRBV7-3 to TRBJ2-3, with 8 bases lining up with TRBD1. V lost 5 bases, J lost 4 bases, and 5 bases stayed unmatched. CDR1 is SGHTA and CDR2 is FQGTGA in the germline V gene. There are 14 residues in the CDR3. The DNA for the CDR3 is TGTGCCAGCAGCGCTCGGACAGGGCCAGATACGCAGTATTTT. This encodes CASSARTGPDTQYF.

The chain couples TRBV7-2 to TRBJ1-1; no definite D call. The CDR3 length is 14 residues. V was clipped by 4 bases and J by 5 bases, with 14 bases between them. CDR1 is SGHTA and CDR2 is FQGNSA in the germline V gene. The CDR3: CASSSDPSGTEAFF. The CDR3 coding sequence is TGTGCCAGCAGCTCAGACCCCAGCGGGACTGAAGCTTTCTTT.

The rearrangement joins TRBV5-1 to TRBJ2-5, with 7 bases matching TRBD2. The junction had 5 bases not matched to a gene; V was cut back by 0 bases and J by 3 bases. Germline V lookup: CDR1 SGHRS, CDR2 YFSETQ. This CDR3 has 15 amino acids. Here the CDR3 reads CASSLAGGREETQYF. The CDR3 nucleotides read TGCGCCAGCAGCTTGGCGGGGGGTCGGGAAGAGACCCAGTACTTC.

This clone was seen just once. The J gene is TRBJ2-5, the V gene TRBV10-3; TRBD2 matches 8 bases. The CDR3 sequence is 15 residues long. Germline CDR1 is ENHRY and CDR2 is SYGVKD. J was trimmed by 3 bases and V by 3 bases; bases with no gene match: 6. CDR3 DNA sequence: TGTGCCATCAGTGACCACGGGAGGGAGAAAGAGACCCAGTACTTC. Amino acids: CAISDHGREKETQYF.

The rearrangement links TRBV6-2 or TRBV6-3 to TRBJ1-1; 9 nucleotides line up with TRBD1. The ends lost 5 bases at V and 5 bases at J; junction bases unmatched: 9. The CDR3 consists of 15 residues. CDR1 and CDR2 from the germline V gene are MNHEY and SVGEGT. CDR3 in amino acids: CASSHRDRVPTEAFF. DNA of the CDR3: TGTGCCAGCAGTCACCGGGACAGGGTCCCGACTGAAGCTTTCTTT.

CDR3 protein: CASSPLTGSPPYNYGYTF. The CDR3 bases are TGTGCCAGCAGCCCATTGACAGGGAGCCCCCCCTATAACTATGGCTACACCTTC. The chain uses TRBV7-9 and TRBJ1-2; 7 nucleotides match TRBD1. This CDR3 comprises 18 residues. In germline, CDR1 is SEHNR, CDR2 FQNEAQ (reference sequence). J was trimmed by 1 base and V by 5 bases; bases with no gene match: 16.

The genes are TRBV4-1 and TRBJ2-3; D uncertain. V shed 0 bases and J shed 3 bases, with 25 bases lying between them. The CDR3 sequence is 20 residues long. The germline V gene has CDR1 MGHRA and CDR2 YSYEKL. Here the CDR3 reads CASSQERVFDPTTGTDTQYF. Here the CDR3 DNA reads TGCGCCAGCAGCCAAGAACGGGTTTTCGACCCCACCACTGGAACAGATACGCAGTATTTT.